This T cell receptor beta chain was sequenced for a study of cytomegalovirus exposure and HLA in healthy donors. Study conclusions and caveats: In vitro experiments confirmed that three CMV-associated chains were specific for CMV antigens.

V shed 3 bases and J 1 base; nucleotides not matched to a gene: 2. The length of the CDR3 is 15 residues. Per the germline V gene, CDR1 is LGHNT and CDR2 is FRNRAP. This clone is a singleton in its sample. What it binds is not known. The PCR made use of 60 Vbeta and 13 Jbeta primers. Assay used: immunoSEQ multiplex PCR; TCRdb lists only in-frame clones, some missing. In the table there are 95,000 to 150,000 clones, roughly three quarters of which are singletons. This receptor was obtained from a woman aged 25 to 45 in good health and CMV-seronegative. The sequencing sample was made of PBMCs. V is TRBV12-5 and J is TRBJ2-1, with 8 bases lining up with TRBD1. The CDR3 DNA follows: TGTGCTAGTGGTTTCGGGACAGGATCCTACAATGAGCAGTTCTTC. Translation: CASGFGTGSYNEQFF.